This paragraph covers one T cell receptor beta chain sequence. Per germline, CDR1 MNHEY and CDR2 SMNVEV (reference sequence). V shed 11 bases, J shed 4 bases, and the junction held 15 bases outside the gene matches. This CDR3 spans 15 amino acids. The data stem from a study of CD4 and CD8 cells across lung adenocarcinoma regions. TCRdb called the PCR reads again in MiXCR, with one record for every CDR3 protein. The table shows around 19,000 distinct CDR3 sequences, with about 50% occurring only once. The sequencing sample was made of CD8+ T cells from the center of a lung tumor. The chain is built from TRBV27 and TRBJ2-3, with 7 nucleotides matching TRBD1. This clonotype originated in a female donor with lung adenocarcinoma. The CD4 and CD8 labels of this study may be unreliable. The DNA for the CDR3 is TGTGCCGGGGGTTTCGGGGACAGAGACCCAGATACGCAGTATTTT. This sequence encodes CAGGFGDRDPDTQYF.